Listed below are T cell receptor beta chains from one sample, sequenced in a study of ipilimumab plus nivolumab after autologous stem cell transplantation. Assay used: immunoSEQ multiplex PCR; TCRdb lists only in-frame clones, some missing. The sample records some 14,000 clones, around 74% being singletons. The starting material was PBMCs, obtained in a trial of ipilimumab plus nivolumab as post-transplant consolidation. These receptors originate from a male donor with primary mediastinal lymphoma. The CDR3 runs from the conserved cysteine through the conserved F or W. A D gene is named only where the DNA matches it firmly. The listing skips clone size in some rows; elsewhere it reads once, few, many or a size class.

V	D	J	size	DNA	CDR3
TRBV18	TRBD1	TRBJ1-2	few	TGTGCCAGCTCACCAGGGGACAGGGGGAGCGGCTACACCTTC	CASSPGDRGSGYTF
TRBV5-6	.	TRBJ1-1	.	TGTGCCAGCAGCGTAAACACTGAAGCTTTCTTT	CASSVNTEAFF
TRBV6-1	.	TRBJ1-2	.	TGTGCCAGCAGTCGACAGGCGGGGTATGGCTACACCTTC	CASSRQAGYGYTF
TRBV2	.	TRBJ2-7	.	TGTGCCAGCAGTTTTTCCGAAGGAAGTGTTTTC	CASSFSEGSVF
TRBV5-1	TRBD1	TRBJ1-6	.	TGCGCCAGCAGCGGAGCCCCCGGGACAGCACTCCGGATGGCCCTCCACTTT	CASSGAPGTALRMALHF
TRBV2	.	TRBJ2-7	.	TGTGCCAGCAGTATTGGGGACTCCAAATGGGGCGAGCAGTACTTC	CASSIGDSKWGEQYF
TRBV29-1	.	TRBJ1-2	.	TGCAGCGTTGACGATCGGGTGGGGGGGCATGGCTACACCTTC	CSVDDRVGGHGYTF
TRBV19	TRBD2	TRBJ2-5	.	TGTGCCAGTAGTATGGGGACTAGCGTACGGACCCAGTACTTC	CASSMGTSVRTQYF
TRBV29-1	.	TRBJ1-1	few	TGCAGCGTTGAAGACAGGATGAACACTGAAGCTTTCTTT	CSVEDRMNTEAFF
TRBV6-4	TRBD2	TRBJ2-3	.	TGTGCCAGCAGGACCCTCCTCCCGACTAGCGGCAGTGCAGATACGCAGTATTTT	CASRTLLPTSGSADTQYF
TRBV5-1	TRBD1	TRBJ2-5	.	TGCGCCAGCAGCTTGGGGGACAGGGGGCGAGAGACCCAGTACTTC	CASSLGDRGRETQYF
TRBV6-4	TRBD1	TRBJ1-2	.	TGTGCCAGCAGGGGGACAGGGTATGGCTACACCTTC	CASRGTGYGYTF
TRBV7-7	TRBD2	TRBJ2-2	.	TGTGCTAGCAGCTTAGCAGGGAGGGACGGGGAGCTGTTTTTT	CASSLAGRDGELFF
TRBV19	TRBD1	TRBJ1-4	.	TGTGCCAGTAACAGGGGAGGTAATGAAAAACTGTTTTTT	CASNRGGNEKLFF
TRBV5-3	.	TRBJ1-5	.	TGTGCCAGAAGCTTGGACTGTAGAAAGCTTGGTCTACAGGGAAGTCAGCCCCAGCATTTT	CARSLDCRKLGLQGSQPQHF
TRBV9	.	TRBJ2-5	.	TGTGCCAGCAGCGCGGCCCCCTCGGGGGGCATTATCCAGTACTTC	CASSAAPSGGIIQYF
TRBV4-2	.	TRBJ2-1	.	TGTGCCAGCAGCCAAGGCGGGGCCCTTCCCGATGAGCAGTTCTTC	CASSQGGALPDEQFF
TRBV9	.	TRBJ1-5	medium-sized	TGTGCCAGCAGCGCCTCAGGGGGCAATCAGCCCCAGCATTTT	CASSASGGNQPQHF
TRBV7-3	TRBD2	TRBJ2-7	.	TGTGCCAGCAGCTTTAGCGGGAGGGCCGCAGACGAGCAGTACTTC	CASSFSGRAADEQYF
TRBV28	.	TRBJ2-7	.	TGTGCCAGCAGTTTGGAGGAGACCTCCTACGAGCAGTACTTC	CASSLEETSYEQYF
TRBV7-4	.	TRBJ2-2	few	TGTGCCAGCAGCCCCCGGGAGACCCGGGGAGCTGTTTTT	CASSPRETRGAVF
TRBV7-9	TRBD1	TRBJ1-3	.	TGTGCCAGCAGCCCCGGGCTCCTGACAGGGTATGGAAACACCATATATTTT	CASSPGLLTGYGNTIYF
TRBV28	.	TRBJ2-2	.	TGTGCCAGCAGTTTACTCACCGGGGAGCTGTTTTTT	CASSLLTGELFF
TRBV7-9	TRBD1	TRBJ2-7	.	TGTGCCAGCAGTTCATTGGACAGGGACGAGCAGTACTTC	CASSSLDRDEQYF
TRBV19	.	TRBJ1-5	.	TGTGCCAGTAGTATAGGATTCCGGCCCTCTGGTGAGCCCCAGCATTTT	CASSIGFRPSGEPQHF
TRBV4-1	TRBD1	TRBJ2-2	.	TGCGCCAGCAGCCACGACGGACAGGGGGCGGTCACCGGGGAGCTGTTTTTT	CASSHDGQGAVTGELFF
TRBV6-1	.	TRBJ1-1	.	TGTGCCAGCAGTGAAAGGAGTGAAGCTTTCTTT	CASSERSEAFF
TRBV9	.	TRBJ2-3	few	TGTGCCAGCAGCGTAGCTGGGGATGGCACAGATACGCAGTATTTT	CASSVAGDGTDTQYF
TRBV7-2	.	TRBJ1-1	.	TGTGCCAGCAGCTTAAGTGGGTCAGCCCCGAACACTGAAGCTTTCTTT	CASSLSGSAPNTEAFF
TRBV9	.	TRBJ2-7	.	TGTGCCAGCAGCCTCGGGACTGGGAACTACGAGCAGTACTTC	CASSLGTGNYEQYF
TRBV10-3	TRBD1	TRBJ2-1	.	TGTGCCGTCTTACCGGGACAGGGGACCGATGAGCAGTTCTTC	CAVLPGQGTDEQFF
TRBV6-6	TRBD1	TRBJ2-3	.	TGTGCCAGCACCGATAGGGACAGGGGCACAGATACGCAGTATTTT	CASTDRDRGTDTQYF
TRBV9	TRBD1	TRBJ2-7	.	TGTGCCAGCAGCTCCGGACAGGGGGGCTCCTACGAGCAGTACTTC	CASSSGQGGSYEQYF
TRBV7-6	TRBD2	TRBJ2-1	.	TGTGCCAGCAGCTTAGCGCGGGTTAGCGGGCGGAATGAGCAGTTCTTC	CASSLARVSGRNEQFF
TRBV11-3	.	TRBJ2-3	.	TGTGCCAGCAGCCGAGGACCGACAGATACGCAGTATTTT	CASSRGPTDTQYF
TRBV27	.	TRBJ1-1	.	TGTGCCAGCAGTCAGCCCTGGGAGAACACTGAAGCTTTCTTT	CASSQPWENTEAFF
TRBV15	.	TRBJ2-7	.	TGTGCCACCAGCAGAGGGGGGAGCTCCTACGAGCAGTACTTC	CATSRGGSSYEQYF
TRBV4-1	.	TRBJ1-1	.	TGCGCCAGCAGGGAGAGGGGGGTCCCTGAAGCTTTCTTT	CASRERGVPEAFF
TRBV27	.	TRBJ2-5	.	TGTGCCAGCACCGTTCAGGCAGGACCGAAGTACCAAGAGACCCAGTACTTC	CASTVQAGPKYQETQYF
TRBV6-6	TRBD1	TRBJ2-7	.	TGTGCCAGCAGTTCCGGACAGGGTCAGTACTTC	CASSSGQGQYF
TRBV28	TRBD1	TRBJ1-2	.	TGTGCCAGCACTACGGGACAGGGGGCCTATGGCTACACCTTC	CASTTGQGAYGYTF
TRBV6-1	.	TRBJ1-3	.	TGTGCCAGCAGGCCGAGGGACTTCTCTGGAAACACCATATATTTT	CASRPRDFSGNTIYF
TRBV5-6	.	TRBJ2-5	.	TGTGCCAGCAGGTCTGTGGGGGTTGAGACCCAGTACTTC	CASRSVGVETQYF
TRBV5-1	.	TRBJ1-5	.	TGCGCCATTTCTAACGGACCCCAGCATTTT	CAISNGPQHF
TRBV29-1	.	TRBJ1-2	.	TGCAGCGTTGAAGCTGGGACAATTTATGGCTACACCTTC	CSVEAGTIYGYTF
TRBV6-6	TRBD1	TRBJ1-2	.	TGTGCCAGCAGGAGACAGGGTCAGGAGTTGGCTGGCTACACCTTC	CASRRQGQELAGYTF
TRBV19	.	TRBJ1-5	.	TGTGCCAGTAGTATTGCAGGGCCCGATCAGCCCCAGCATTTT	CASSIAGPDQPQHF
TRBV5-5	TRBD2	TRBJ2-3	.	TGTGCCAGCAGCTTGGGACTAGCGGGAAGTGATACGCAGTATTTT	CASSLGLAGSDTQYF